This record covers a single TCR beta chain. Its target is not known. This specimen comes from a study of shared clonotypes between healthy human individuals. Study details: Researchers assigned three CD4 naive, three CD4 memory, two CD8 naive and one CD8 memory plate to each donor.

Naivety among CD8 cells was defined by CD45RO negativity and positive CCR7 selection, thereby excluding terminally differentiated effector memory CD45RA+ cells. V lost 5 bases, J lost 2 bases, and 13 bases lay in between. The CDR3 totals 14 residues. The germline CDR1 and CDR2 sequences are MNHEY and SVGAGI. The study, taken as a whole, reports: Researchers found naive subsets generally carried larger estimated richness than memory subsets.

Once extracted for a subset, genomic DNA was divided evenly among several immunoSEQ plates. Each sorted subset replicate got 200 ng genomic DNA, 25,000 to 30,000 genomes. Here immunoSEQ multiplex PCR was the method, and the copy in TCRdb shows in-frame clones only, minus some. The sample holds just over 2,000,000 clones, roughly 94% seen once. This receptor was taken from a man between 18 and 35 years old in good health. The sequenced sample consisted of naive CD8+ T cells sorted from blood. The chain carries TRBV6-5 and TRBJ2-7; D is unresolved. The CDR3: CASSDPGRPYEQYF. The CDR3 region has the DNA TGTGCCAGCAGTGACCCAGGACGACCCTACGAGCAGTACTTC.